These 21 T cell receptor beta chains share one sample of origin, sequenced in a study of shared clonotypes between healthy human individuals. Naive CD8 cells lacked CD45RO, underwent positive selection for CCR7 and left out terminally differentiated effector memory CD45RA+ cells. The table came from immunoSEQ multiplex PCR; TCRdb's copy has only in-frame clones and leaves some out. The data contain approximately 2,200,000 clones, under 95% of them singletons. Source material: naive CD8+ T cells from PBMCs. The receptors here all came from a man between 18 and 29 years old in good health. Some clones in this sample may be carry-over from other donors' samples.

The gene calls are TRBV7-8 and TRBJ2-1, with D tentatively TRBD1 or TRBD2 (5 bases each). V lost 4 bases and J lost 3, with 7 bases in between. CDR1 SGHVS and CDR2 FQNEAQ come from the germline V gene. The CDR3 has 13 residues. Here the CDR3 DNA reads TGTGCCAGCAGCTGGGGGAGCTACAATGAGCAGTTCTTC. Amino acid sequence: CASSWGSYNEQFF.

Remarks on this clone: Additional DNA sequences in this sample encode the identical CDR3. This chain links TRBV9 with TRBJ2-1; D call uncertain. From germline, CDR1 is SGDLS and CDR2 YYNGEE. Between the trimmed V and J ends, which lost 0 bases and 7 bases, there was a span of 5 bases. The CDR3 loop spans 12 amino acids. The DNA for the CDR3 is TGTGCCAGCAGCGTAGGTTTGAATGAGCAGTTCTTC. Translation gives CASSVGLNEQFF.

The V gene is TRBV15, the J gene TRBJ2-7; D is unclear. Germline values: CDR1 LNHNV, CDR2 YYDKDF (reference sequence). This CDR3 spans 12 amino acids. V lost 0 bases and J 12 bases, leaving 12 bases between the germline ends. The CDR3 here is CATSRDTADPYF. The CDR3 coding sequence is TGTGCCACCAGCAGAGATACGGCAGATCCGTACTTC.

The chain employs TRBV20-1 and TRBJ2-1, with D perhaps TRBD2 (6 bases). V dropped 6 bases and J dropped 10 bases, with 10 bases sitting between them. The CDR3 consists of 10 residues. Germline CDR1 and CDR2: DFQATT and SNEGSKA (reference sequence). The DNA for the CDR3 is TGCAGTGCCATAACTAGCGAGCAGTTCTTC. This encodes CSAITSEQFF.

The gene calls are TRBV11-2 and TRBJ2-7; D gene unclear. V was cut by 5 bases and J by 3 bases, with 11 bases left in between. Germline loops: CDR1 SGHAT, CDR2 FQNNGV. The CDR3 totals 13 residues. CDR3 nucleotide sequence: TGTGCCAGCAGCCCTGCCAGAGACTACGAGCAGTACTTC. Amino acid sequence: CASSPARDYEQYF.

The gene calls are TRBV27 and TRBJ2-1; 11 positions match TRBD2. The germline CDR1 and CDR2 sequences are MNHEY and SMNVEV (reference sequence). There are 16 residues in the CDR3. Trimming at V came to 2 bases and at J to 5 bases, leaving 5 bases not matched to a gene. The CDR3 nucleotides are TGTGCCAGCAGTTTAGATAGCGGGAGGGCCCACAATGAGCAGTTCTTC. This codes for CASSLDSGRAHNEQFF.

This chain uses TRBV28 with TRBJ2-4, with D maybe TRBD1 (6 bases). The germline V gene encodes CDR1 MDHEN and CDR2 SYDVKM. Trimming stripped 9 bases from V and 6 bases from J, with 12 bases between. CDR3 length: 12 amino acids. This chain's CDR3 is CASNRVGNIQYF. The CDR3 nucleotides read TGTGCCAGTAACAGGGTCGGAAACATTCAGTACTTC.

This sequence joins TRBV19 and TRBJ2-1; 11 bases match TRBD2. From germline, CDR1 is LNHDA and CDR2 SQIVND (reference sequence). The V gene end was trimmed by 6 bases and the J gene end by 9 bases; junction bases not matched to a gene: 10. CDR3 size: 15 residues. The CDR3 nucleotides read TGTGCCAGTAGCCCGACTAGCGGGACTTCGGCTGAGCAGTTCTTC. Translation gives CASSPTSGTSAEQFF.

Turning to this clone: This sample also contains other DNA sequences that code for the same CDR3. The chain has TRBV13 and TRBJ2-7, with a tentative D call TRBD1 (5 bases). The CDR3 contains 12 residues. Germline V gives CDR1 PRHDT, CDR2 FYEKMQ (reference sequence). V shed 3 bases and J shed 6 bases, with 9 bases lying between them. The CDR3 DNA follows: TGTGCCAGCAGCTTTCAGGGCGGCGAGCAGTACTTC. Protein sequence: CASSFQGGEQYF.

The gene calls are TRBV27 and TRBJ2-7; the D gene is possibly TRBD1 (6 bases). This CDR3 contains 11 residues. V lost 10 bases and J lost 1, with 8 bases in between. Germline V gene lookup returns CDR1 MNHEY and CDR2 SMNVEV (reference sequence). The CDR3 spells CATGQSYEQYF. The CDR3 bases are TGTGCCACCGGACAGTCCTACGAGCAGTACTTC.

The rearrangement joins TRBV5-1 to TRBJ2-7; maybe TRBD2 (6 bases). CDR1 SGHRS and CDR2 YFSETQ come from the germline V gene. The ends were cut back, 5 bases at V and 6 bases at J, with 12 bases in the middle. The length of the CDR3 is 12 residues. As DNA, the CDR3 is TGCGCCAGCAGTCCGGGGGAAGGCGAGCAGTACTTC. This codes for CASSPGEGEQYF.

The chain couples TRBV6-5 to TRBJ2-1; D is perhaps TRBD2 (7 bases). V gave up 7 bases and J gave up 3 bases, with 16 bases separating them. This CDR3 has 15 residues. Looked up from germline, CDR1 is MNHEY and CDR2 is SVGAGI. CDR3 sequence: CASKGMGGGYNEQFF. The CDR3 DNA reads TGTGCCAGCAAGGGTATGGGAGGGGGCTACAATGAGCAGTTCTTC.

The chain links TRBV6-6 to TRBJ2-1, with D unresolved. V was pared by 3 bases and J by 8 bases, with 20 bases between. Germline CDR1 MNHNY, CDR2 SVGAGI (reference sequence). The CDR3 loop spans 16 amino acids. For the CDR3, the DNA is TGTGCCAGCAGTTATCTGAACCCAAGTTTTCCCGATGAGCAGTTCTTC. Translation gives CASSYLNPSFPDEQFF.

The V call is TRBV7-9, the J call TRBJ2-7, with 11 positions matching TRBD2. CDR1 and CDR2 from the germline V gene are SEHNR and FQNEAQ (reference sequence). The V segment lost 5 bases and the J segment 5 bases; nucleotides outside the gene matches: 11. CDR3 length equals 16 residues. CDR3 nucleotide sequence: TGTGCCAGCAGCGCCACTAGCGGGAGACACTACGACGAGCAGTACTTC. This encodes CASSATSGRHYDEQYF.

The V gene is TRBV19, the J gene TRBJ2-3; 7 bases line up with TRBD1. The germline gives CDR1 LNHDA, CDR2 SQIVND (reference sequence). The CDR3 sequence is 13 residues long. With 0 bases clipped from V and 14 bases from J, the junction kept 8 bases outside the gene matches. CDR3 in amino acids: CASSIDLETGRYF. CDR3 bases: TGTGCCAGTAGTATAGATCTGGAGACAGGGAGGTATTTT.

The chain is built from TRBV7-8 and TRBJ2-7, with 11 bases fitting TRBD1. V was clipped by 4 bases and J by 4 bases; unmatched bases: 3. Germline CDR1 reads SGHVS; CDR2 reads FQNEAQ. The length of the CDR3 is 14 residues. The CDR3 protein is CASSWTGGGYEQYF. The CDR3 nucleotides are TGTGCCAGCAGCTGGACAGGGGGCGGGTACGAGCAGTACTTC.

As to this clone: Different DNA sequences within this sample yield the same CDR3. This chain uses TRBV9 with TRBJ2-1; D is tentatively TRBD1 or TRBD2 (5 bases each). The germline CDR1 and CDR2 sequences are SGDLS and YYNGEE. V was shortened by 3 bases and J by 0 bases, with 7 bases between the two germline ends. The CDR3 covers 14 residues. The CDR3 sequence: CASSGGSSYNEQFF. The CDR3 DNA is TGTGCCAGCAGCGGGGGGAGCTCCTACAATGAGCAGTTCTTC.

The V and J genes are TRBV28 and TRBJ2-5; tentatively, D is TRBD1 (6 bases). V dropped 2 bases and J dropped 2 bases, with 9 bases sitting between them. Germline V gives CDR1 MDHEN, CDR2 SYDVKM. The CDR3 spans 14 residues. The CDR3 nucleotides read TGTGCCAGCAGTTTAACAGGGAGTCAAGAGACCCAGTACTTC. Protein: CASSLTGSQETQYF.

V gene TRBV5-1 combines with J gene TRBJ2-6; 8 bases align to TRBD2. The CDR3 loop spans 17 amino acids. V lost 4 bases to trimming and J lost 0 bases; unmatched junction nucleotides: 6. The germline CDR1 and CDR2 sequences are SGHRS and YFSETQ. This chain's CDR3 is CASSPREAPSGANVLTF. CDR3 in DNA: TGCGCCAGCAGCCCGCGGGAGGCCCCCTCTGGGGCCAACGTCCTGACTTTC.

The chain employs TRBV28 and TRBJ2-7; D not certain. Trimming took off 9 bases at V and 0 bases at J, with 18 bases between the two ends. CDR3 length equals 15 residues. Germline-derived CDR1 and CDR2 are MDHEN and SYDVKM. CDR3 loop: CASQDRIPTSYEQYF. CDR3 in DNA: TGTGCCAGTCAAGACCGTATCCCAACCTCCTACGAGCAGTACTTC.

The CDR3 spells CASSPDLSYNEQFF. CDR3 coding DNA: TGTGCCAGCAGTCCTGATCTCTCCTACAATGAGCAGTTCTTC. The chain links TRBV27 to TRBJ2-1; unclear D gene. V gave up 5 bases and J gave up 0 bases, with 8 bases separating them. The CDR3 runs to 14 residues. The germline CDR1 and CDR2 sequences are MNHEY and SMNVEV (reference sequence).